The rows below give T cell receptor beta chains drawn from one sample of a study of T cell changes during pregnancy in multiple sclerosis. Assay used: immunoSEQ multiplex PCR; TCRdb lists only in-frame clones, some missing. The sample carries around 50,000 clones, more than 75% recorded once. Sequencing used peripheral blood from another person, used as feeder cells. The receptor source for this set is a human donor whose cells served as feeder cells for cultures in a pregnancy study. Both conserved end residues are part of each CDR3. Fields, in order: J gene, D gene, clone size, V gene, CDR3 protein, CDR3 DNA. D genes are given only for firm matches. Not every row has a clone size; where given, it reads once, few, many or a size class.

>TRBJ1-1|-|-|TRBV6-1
CASSEGGGNTEAFF
TGTGCCAGCAGTGAAGGAGGCGGGAACACTGAAGCTTTCTTT
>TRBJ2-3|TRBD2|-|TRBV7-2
CASSLVAGGTDTQYF
TGTGCCAGCAGCTTAGTAGCGGGAGGCACAGATACGCAGTATTTT
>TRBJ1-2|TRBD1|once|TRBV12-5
CASGLVPRGGGADGYTF
TGTGCTAGTGGTTTGGTACCCCGAGGAGGGGGCGCGGATGGCTACACCTTC
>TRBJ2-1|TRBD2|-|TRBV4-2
CASSQDKRGVSYNEQFF
TGTGCCAGCAGCCAAGACAAGCGGGGGGTCTCCTACAATGAGCAGTTCTTC
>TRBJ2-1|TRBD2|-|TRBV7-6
CASSFNRGGGYEQFF
TGTGCCAGCAGCTTTAACCGTGGGGGAGGGTATGAGCAGTTCTTC
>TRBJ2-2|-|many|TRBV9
CASSPHGDTGELFF
TGTGCCAGCAGCCCCCATGGGGATACCGGGGAGCTGTTTTTT
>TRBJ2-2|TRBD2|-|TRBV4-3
CASSQDISGGAAGELFF
TGCGCCAGCAGCCAAGATATCAGCGGGGGGGCCGCCGGGGAGCTGTTTTTT
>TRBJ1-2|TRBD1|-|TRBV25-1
CASSVGQGRSRGYTF
TGTGCCAGCAGTGTTGGACAGGGTAGATCTCGTGGCTACACCTTC
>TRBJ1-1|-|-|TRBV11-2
CASSFQGNTEAFF
TGTGCCAGCAGCTTTCAGGGGAACACTGAAGCTTTCTTT
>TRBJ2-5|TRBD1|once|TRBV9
CASSGTGTGRETQYF
TGTGCCAGCAGCGGGACCGGGACAGGGCGGGAGACCCAGTACTTC
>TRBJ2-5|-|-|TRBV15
CATSGRILGQETQYF
TGTGCCACCAGCGGCCGTATCTTGGGACAAGAGACCCAGTACTTC
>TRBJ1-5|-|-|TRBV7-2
CASSLATTYSNQPQHF
TGTGCCAGCAGCTTAGCAACAACGTATAGCAATCAGCCCCAGCATTTT
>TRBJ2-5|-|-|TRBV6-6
CASSYSGGRETQYF
TGTGCCAGCAGTTACTCGGGGGGCAGAGAGACCCAGTACTTC
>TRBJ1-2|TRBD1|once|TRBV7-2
CASSLRAPTGVVYYGYTF
TGTGCCAGCAGCTTAAGGGCCCCAACAGGGGTGGTCTACTATGGCTACACCTTC
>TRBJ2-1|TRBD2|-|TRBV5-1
CASQKASGGSYNEQFF
TGCGCCAGCCAGAAGGCCAGCGGGGGCTCCTACAATGAGCAGTTCTTC
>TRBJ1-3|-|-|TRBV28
CASSFRGNTIYF
TGTGCCAGCAGTTTCCGGGGAAACACCATATATTTT
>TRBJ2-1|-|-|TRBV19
CASSRGGVYNEQFF
TGTGCCAGTAGTAGGGGCGGGGTTTACAATGAGCAGTTCTTC
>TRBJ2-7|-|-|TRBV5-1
CASSWAGQSYEQYF
TGCGCCAGCAGCTGGGCAGGGCAAAGCTACGAGCAGTACTTC
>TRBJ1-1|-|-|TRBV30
CAWGAGSYMNTEAFF
TGTGCCTGGGGTGCAGGGTCTTATATGAACACTGAAGCTTTCTTT
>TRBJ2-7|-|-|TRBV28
CASNTFRRLSYEQYF
TGTGCCAGCAACACTTTCCGCCGCCTCTCCTACGAGCAGTACTTC
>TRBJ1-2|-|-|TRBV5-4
CASSLDRANYGYTF
TGTGCCAGCAGCTTGGACAGGGCTAACTATGGCTACACCTTC
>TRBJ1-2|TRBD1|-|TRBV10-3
CAISQTRETGGERLGYTF
TGTGCCATCAGCCAAACCCGGGAGACAGGGGGCGAAAGACTTGGCTACACCTTC
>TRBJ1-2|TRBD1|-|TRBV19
CASKLGTGGNYGYTF
TGTGCCAGTAAACTGGGGACAGGGGGCAACTATGGCTACACCTTC
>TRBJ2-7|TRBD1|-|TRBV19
CASKTQQGDTYEQYF
TGTGCCAGCAAAACACAACAGGGGGACACCTACGAGCAGTACTTC
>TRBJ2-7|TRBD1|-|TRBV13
CASSPGQGRGAYEQYF
TGCGCCAGCAGCCCAGGACAGGGTCGGGGAGCCTACGAGCAGTACTTC
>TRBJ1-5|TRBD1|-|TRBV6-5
CASSLTGGDQPQHF
TGTGCCAGCAGTCTTACAGGGGGCGATCAGCCCCAGCATTTT
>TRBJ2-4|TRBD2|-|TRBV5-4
CASSFGLAGTGSGNIQYF
TGTGCCAGCAGCTTTGGACTAGCGGGAACGGGTTCCGGAAACATTCAGTACTTC
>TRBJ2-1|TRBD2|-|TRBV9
CASSVDYGTSGDNEQFF
TGTGCCAGCAGCGTAGATTACGGGACTAGCGGGGACAATGAGCAGTTCTTC
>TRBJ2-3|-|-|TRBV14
CASSQPYTDTQYF
TGTGCCAGCAGCCAACCTTACACAGATACGCAGTATTTT
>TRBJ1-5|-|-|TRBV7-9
CASSLGRDSNQPQHF
TGTGCCAGCAGCTTAGGCAGGGATAGCAATCAGCCCCAGCATTTT
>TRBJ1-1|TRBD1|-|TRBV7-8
CASSFPTGGRDTEAFF
TGTGCCAGCAGCTTCCCGACAGGGGGCCGGGACACTGAAGCTTTCTTT